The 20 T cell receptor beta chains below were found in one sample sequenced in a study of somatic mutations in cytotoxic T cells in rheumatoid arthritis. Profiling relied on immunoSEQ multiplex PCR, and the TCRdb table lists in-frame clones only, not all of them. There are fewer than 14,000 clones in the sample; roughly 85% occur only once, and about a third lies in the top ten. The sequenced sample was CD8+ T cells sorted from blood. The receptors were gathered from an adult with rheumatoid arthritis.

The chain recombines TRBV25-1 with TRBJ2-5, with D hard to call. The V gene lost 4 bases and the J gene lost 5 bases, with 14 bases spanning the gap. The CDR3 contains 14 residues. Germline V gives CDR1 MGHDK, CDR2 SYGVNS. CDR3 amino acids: CASSVFGLGETQYF. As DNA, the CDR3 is TGTGCCAGCAGTGTATTTGGTTTGGGGGAGACCCAGTACTTC.

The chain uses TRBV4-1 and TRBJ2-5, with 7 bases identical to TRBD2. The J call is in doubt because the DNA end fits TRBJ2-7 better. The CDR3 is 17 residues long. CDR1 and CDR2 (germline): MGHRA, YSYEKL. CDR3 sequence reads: CASSHKSAAGVSYEQYF. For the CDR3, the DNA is TGCGCCAGCAGCCACAAGTCCGCGGCGGGGGTTTCCTACGAGCAGTACTTC.

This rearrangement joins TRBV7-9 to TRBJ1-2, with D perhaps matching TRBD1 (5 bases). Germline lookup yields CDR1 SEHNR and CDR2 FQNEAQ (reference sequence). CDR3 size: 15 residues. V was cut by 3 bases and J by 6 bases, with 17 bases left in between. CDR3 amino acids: CASSFGSGNVDGYTF. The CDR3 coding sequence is TGTGCCAGCAGCTTTGGATCAGGGAATGTCGATGGCTACACCTTC.

This chain's CDR3 is CASSLGGMVYEQYF. The CDR3 DNA is TGTGCCAGCAGTTTGGGGGGGATGGTATACGAGCAGTACTTC. This sequence joins TRBV27 and TRBJ2-7; TRBD2 aligns across 7 bases. The CDR3 contains 14 residues. The V and J ends lost 3 bases and 4 bases, in that order; junction bases with no gene match: 6. Germline CDR1 is MNHEY and CDR2 is SMNVEV (reference sequence).

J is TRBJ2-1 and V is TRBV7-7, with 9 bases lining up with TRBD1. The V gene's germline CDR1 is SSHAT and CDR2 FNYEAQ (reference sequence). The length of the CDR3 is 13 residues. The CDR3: CASQRTGDNEQFF. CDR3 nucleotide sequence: TGTGCTAGCCAGAGGACAGGGGACAATGAGCAGTTCTTC.

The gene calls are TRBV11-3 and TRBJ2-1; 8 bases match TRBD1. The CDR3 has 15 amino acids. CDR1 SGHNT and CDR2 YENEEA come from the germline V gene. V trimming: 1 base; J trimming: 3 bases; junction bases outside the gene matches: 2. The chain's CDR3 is CASSLGQGSYNEQFF. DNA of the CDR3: TGTGCCAGCAGCTTAGGACAGGGGAGCTACAATGAGCAGTTCTTC.

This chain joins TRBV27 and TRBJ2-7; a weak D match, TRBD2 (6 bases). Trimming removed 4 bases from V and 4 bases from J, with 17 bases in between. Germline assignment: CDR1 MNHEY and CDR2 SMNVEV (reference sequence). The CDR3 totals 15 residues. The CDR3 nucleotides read TGTGCCAGCAGTTGGGGTGGCGGGGACGGGTACGAGCAGTACTTC. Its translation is CASSWGGGDGYEQYF.

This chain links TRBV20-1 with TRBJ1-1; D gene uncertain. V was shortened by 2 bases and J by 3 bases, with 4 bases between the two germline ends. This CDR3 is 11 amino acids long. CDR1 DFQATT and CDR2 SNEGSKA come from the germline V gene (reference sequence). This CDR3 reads CSARTDTEAFF. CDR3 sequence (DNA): TGCAGTGCTAGAACAGACACTGAAGCTTTCTTT.

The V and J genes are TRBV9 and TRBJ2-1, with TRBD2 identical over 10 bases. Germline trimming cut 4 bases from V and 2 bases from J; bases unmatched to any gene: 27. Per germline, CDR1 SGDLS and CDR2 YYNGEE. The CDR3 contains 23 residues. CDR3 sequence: CASSTHGWGRRTSGVGPYNEQFF. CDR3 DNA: TGTGCCAGCAGCACGCACGGCTGGGGGCGCCGCACTAGCGGGGTTGGCCCCTACAATGAGCAGTTCTTC.

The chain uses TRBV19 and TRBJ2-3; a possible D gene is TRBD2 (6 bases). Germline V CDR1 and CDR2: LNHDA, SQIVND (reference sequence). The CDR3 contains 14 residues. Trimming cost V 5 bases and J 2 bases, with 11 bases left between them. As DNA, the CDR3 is TGTGCCAGTAGTTTTGCGGGATCCACAGATACGCAGTATTTT. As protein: CASSFAGSTDTQYF.

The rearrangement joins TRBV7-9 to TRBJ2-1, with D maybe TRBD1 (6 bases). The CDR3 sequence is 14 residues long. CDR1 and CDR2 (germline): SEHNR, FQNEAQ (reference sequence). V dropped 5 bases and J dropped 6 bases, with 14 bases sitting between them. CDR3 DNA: TGTGCCAGCAGCGGACAGTCGTTGGTCAATGAGCAGTTCTTC. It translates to CASSGQSLVNEQFF.

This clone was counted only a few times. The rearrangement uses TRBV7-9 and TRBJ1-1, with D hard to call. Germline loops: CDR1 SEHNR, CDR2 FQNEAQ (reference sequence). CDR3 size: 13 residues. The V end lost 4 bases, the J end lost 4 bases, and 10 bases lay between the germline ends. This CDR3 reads CASSSTRVTEAFF. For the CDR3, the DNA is TGTGCCAGCAGCTCTACAAGAGTCACTGAAGCTTTCTTT.

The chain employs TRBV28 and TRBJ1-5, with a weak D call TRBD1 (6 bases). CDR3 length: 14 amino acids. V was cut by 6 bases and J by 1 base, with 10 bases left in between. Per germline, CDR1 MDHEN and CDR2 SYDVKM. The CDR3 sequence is CASRMGASNQPQHF. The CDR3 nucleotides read TGTGCCAGCAGGATGGGGGCGAGCAATCAGCCCCAGCATTTT.

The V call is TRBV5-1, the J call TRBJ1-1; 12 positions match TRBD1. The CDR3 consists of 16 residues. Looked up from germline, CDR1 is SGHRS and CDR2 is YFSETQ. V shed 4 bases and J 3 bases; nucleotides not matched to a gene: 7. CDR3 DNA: TGCGCCAGCAGCGCGGGACAGGGGGCCTGGGACACTGAAGCTTTCTTT. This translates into CASSAGQGAWDTEAFF.

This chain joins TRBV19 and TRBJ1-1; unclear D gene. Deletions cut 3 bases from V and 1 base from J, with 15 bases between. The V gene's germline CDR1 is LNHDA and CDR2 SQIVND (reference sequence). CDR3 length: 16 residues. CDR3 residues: CASSISYGVGNTEAFF. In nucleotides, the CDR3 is TGTGCCAGTAGTATCTCATACGGGGTCGGGAACACTGAAGCTTTCTTT.

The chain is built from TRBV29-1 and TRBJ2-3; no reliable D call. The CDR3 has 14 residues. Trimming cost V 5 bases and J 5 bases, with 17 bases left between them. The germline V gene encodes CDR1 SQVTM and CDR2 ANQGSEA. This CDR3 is CSVMVSGVEDTQYF. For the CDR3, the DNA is TGCAGCGTTATGGTTTCAGGAGTTGAAGATACGCAGTATTTT.

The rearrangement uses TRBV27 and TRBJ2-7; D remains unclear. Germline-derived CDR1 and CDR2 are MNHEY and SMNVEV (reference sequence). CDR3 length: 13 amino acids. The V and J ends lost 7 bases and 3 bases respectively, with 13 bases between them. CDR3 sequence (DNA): TGTGCCAGCAACGACGGGCCCGACTACGAGCAGTACTTC. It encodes CASNDGPDYEQYF.

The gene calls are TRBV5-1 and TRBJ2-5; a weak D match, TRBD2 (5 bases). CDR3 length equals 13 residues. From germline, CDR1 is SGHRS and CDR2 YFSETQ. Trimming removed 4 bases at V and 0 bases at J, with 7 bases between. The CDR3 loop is CASSGGYQETQYF. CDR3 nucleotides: TGCGCCAGCAGCGGAGGATACCAAGAGACCCAGTACTTC. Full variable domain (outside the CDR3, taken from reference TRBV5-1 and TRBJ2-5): KAGVTQTPRYLIKTRGQQVTLSCSPISGHRSVSWYQQTPGQGLQFLFEYFSETQRNKGNFPGRFSGRQFSNSRSEMNVSTLELGDSALYLCASSGGYQETQYFGPGTRLLVL.

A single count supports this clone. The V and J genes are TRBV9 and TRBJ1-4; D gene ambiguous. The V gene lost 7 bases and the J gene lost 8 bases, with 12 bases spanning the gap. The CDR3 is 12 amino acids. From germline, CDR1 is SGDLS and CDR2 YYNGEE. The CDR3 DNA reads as TGTGCCAGCTCCGGGGTACAGGAAAAACTGTTTTTT. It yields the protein CASSGVQEKLFF.

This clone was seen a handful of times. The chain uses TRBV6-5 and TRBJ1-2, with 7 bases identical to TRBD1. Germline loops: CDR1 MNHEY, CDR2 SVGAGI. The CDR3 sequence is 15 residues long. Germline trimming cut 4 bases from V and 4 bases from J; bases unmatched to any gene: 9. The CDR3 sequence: CASSLQTGTVYGYTF. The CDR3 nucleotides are TGTGCCAGCAGTTTGCAAACCGGGACAGTCTATGGCTACACCTTC.